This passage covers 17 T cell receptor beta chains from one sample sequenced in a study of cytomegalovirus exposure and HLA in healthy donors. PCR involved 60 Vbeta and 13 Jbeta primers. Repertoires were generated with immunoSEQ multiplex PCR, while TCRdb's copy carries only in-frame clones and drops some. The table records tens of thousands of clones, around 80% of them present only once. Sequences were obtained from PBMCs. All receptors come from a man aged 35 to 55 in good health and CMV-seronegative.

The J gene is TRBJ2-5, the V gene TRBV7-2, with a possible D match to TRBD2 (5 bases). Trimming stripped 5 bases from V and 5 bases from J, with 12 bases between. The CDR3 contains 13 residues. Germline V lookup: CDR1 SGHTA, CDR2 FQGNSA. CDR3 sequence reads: CASSPHGMETQYF. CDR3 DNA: TGTGCCAGCAGCCCCCACGGGATGGAGACCCAGTACTTC.

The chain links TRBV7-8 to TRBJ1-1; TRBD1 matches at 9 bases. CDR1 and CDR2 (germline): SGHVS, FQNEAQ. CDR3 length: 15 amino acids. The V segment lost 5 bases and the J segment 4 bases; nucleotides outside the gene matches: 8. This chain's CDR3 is CASSAPTGGLTEAFF. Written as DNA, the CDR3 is TGTGCCAGCAGCGCACCTACAGGGGGCCTCACTGAAGCTTTCTTT.

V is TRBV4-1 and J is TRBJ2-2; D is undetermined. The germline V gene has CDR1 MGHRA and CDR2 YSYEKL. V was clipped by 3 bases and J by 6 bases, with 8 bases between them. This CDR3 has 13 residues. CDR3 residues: CASSHEESGELFF. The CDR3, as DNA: TGCGCCAGCAGCCACGAGGAGTCCGGGGAGCTGTTTTTT.

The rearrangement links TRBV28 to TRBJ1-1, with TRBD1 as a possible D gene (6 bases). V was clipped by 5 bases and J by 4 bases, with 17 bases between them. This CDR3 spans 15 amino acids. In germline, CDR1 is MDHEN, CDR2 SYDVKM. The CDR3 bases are TGTGCCAGCAGTGATCCCCAGGGGAGGGTCACTGAAGCTTTCTTT. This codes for CASSDPQGRVTEAFF.

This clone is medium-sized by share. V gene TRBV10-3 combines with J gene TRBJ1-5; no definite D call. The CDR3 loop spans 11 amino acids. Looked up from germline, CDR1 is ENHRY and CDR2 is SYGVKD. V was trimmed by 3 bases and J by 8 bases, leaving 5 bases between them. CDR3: CAISDRKPQHF. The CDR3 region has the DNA TGTGCCATCAGTGACAGGAAGCCCCAGCATTTT.

CDR3 protein: CASRTTGGNTIYF. The CDR3 bases are TGTGCCAGCAGGACAACAGGTGGAAACACCATATATTTT. The rearrangement uses TRBV25-1 and TRBJ1-3; D may be TRBD1 (5 bases). CDR1 is MGHDK and CDR2 is SYGVNS in the germline V gene. Trimming took 6 bases from V and 3 from J, leaving 9 bases between them. This CDR3 has 13 residues.

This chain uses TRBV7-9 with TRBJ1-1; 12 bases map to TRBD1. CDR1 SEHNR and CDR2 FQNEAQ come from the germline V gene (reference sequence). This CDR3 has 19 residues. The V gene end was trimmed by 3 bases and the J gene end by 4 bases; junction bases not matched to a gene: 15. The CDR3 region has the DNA TGTGCCAGCAGCTTTAGACCCCTTCGGGACAGGGGGCTTGGCACTGAAGCTTTCTTT. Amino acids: CASSFRPLRDRGLGTEAFF.

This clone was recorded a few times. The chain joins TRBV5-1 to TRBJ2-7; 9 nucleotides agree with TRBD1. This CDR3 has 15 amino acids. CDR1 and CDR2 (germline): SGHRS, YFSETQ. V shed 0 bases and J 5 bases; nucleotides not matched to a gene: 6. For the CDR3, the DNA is TGCGCCAGCAGCTTGGGGGGACAGGGTCGTGACGAGCAGTACTTC. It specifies CASSLGGQGRDEQYF. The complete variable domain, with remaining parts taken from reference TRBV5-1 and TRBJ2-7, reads KAGVTQTPRYLIKTRGQQVTLSCSPISGHRSVSWYQQTPGQGLQFLFEYFSETQRNKGNFPGRFSGRQFSNSRSEMNVSTLELGDSALYLCASSLGGQGRDEQYFGPGTRLTVT.

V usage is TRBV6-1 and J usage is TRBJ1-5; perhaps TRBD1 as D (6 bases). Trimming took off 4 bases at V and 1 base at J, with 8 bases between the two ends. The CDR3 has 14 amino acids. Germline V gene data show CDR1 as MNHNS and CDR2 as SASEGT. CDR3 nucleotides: TGTGCCAGCAGTGCCGGACAGAGCAATCAGCCCCAGCATTTT. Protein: CASSAGQSNQPQHF.

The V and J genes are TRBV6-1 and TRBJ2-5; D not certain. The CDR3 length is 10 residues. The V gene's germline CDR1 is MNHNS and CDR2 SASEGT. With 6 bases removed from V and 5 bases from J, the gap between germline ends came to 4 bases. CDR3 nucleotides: TGTGCCAGCAGCTTTGAGACCCAGTACTTC. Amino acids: CASSFETQYF.

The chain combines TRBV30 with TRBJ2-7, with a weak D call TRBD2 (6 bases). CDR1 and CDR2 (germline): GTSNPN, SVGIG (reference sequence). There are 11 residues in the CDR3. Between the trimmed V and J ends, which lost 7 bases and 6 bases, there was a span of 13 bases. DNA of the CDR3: TGTGCCTCCGAGCCGGGGGTCGAGCAGTACTTC. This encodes CASEPGVEQYF.

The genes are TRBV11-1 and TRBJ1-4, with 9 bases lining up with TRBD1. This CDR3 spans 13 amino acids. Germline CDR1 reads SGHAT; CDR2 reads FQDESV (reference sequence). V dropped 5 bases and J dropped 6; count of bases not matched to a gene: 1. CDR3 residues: CASSRDRDEKLFF. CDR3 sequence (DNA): TGTGCCAGCAGCAGGGACAGGGATGAAAAACTGTTTTTT.

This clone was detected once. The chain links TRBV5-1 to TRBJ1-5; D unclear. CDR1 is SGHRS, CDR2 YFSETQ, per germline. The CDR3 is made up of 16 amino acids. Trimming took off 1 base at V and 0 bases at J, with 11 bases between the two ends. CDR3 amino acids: CASSLITDYSNQPQHF. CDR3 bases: TGCGCCAGCAGCTTGATAACAGATTATAGCAATCAGCCCCAGCATTTT.

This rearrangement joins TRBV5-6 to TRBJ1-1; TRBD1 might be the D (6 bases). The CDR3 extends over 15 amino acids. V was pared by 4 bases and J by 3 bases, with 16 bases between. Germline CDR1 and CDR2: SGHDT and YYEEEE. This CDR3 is CASSPYREGDTEAFF. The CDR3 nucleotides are TGTGCCAGCAGCCCCTACAGGGAAGGGGACACTGAAGCTTTCTTT.

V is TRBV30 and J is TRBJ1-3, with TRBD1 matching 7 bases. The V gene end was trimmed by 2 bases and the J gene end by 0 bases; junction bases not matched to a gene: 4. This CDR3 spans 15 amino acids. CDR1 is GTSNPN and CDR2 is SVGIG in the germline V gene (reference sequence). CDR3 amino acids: CAWSLGQVSGNTIYF. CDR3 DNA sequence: TGTGCCTGGAGTTTAGGACAGGTCTCTGGAAACACCATATATTTT.

In nucleotides, the CDR3 is TGTGCCAGCTCACCAGGGACTAGCGGGGACAATGAGCAGTTCTTC. It codes for CASSPGTSGDNEQFF. The chain recombines TRBV18 with TRBJ2-1; TRBD2 agrees at 13 bases. CDR1 and CDR2 (germline): KGHSH, LQKENI. The CDR3 loop spans 15 amino acids. J was trimmed by 5 bases and V by 2 bases; bases with no gene match: 0. The full variable domain, in which reference TRBV18 and TRBJ2-1 provide the parts outside the CDR3, is NAGVMQNPRHLVRRRGQEARLRCSPMKGHSHVYWYRQLPEEGLKFMVYLQKENIIDESGMPKERFSAEFPKEGPSILRIQQVVRGDSAAYFCASSPGTSGDNEQFFGPGTRLTVL.

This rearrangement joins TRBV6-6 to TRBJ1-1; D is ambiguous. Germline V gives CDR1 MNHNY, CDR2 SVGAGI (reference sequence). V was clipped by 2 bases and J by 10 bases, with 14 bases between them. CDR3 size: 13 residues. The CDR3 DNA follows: TGTGCCAGCAGTTACCTAGCTGGCCATGCAGCTTTCTTT. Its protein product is CASSYLAGHAAFF.